This T cell receptor (beta chain) was sequenced during a study of blood T cells in healthy people across ages. Together with a sample-barcoded 5' primer, a J-beta primer mix was included in a second PCR lasting about 7 to 12 cycles. TCRdb reprocessed the 5' RACE reads with MiXCR, giving one entry per CDR3 protein. The table includes 1.4 million or so distinct CDR3 sequences, about 45% detected once. The sequenced material came from blood. The sequence was collected from a woman younger than 35 in good health.

The CDR3, as DNA: TGTGCCAGCAGTTTCGACTCCGGGACGGACTCCTACAATGAGCAGTTCTTC. Protein product: CASSFDSGTDSYNEQFF. The chain links TRBV6-2 or TRBV6-3 to TRBJ2-1; D could derive from TRBD1 or TRBD2 (5 bases each). V lost 4 bases to trimming and J lost 0 bases, with 16 bases between them. Germline loops: CDR1 MNHEY, CDR2 SVGEGT. CDR3 size: 17 residues.